The rows below give T cell receptor beta chains drawn from one sample of a study of blood T cell repertoires in COVID-19. Generated by immunoSEQ multiplex PCR, the TCRdb table keeps only in-frame clones and is missing some. There are about 300,000 clones in the sample; approximately 89% occur only once, and 2.5% to 3% lies in the top ten. What was sequenced was PBMCs or T cells enriched from blood (not recorded which). These TCRs come from a woman in her forties or fifties who had been exposed to COVID-19. The CDR3 runs from the conserved cysteine through the conserved F or W. A D gene is named only where the DNA matches it firmly. Clone size appears in some rows only: once, few, many, or a class for an expanded clone.

J gene	clone size	V gene	D gene	CDR3 DNA	CDR3 protein
TRBJ1-2	.	TRBV30	.	TGTGCCTGGTCTACTAACTATGGCTACACCTTC	CAWSTNYGYTF
TRBJ2-7	.	TRBV5-1	.	TGCGCCAGCAGGGGACTCGGGACTCCGGGGGACTACGAGCAGTACTTC	CASRGLGTPGDYEQYF
TRBJ2-5	once	TRBV18	TRBD2	TGTGCCAGCTCACCTTCGGGGGGGCCTGAGACCCAGTACTTC	CASSPSGGPETQYF
TRBJ2-3	.	TRBV5-1	TRBD2	TGCGCCAGCAGCTCGCATAGCGGGGGAGACACAGATACGCAGTATTTT	CASSSHSGGDTDTQYF
TRBJ1-6	.	TRBV6-4	TRBD1	TGTGCCAGCAGCGCGACAGGGGGAGCTTCACCCCTCCACTTT	CASSATGGASPLHF
TRBJ1-1	.	TRBV7-9	TRBD1	TGTGCCAGCAGCACCCCGGGACAGGGGGCCGCTGAAGCTTTCTTT	CASSTPGQGAAEAFF
TRBJ1-1	.	TRBV5-1	.	TGCGCCAGCAGTCACACGAACACTGAAGCTTTCTTT	CASSHTNTEAFF
TRBJ1-6	once	TRBV27	.	TGTGCCAGCAGTAAACAGGGCAGGTTGTGGGATTCACCCCTCCACTTT	CASSKQGRLWDSPLHF
TRBJ2-7	.	TRBV5-1	.	TGCGCCAGCAGCTTTCTAGCTACCCGGACCTACGAGCAGTACTTC	CASSFLATRTYEQYF
TRBJ2-3	.	TRBV19	.	TGTGCCAGTAGTAGCCGTTCGAACTCGGGCACAGATACGCAGTATTTT	CASSSRSNSGTDTQYF
TRBJ1-3	.	TRBV5-5	.	TGTGCCAGCAGCTTGGGACAGGCCAGCTCTGGAAACACCATATATTTT	CASSLGQASSGNTIYF
TRBJ1-2	.	TRBV5-4	.	TGTGCCAGCAGCTTGGGGCAGGACTATGGCTACACCTTC	CASSLGQDYGYTF
TRBJ2-3	many	TRBV21-1	.	TGTGCCAGCAGCAAATTCCTGACAGGGGGGAGGACAGATACGCAGTATTTT	CASSKFLTGGRTDTQYF
TRBJ1-1	.	TRBV7-2	.	TGTGCCAGCAGCTTAGCATCCCTAAACACTGAAGCTTTCTTT	CASSLASLNTEAFF
TRBJ1-2	.	TRBV28	.	TGTGCCAGCAGTCCCCCGCTAAGCCCCACCCTTCGCTACACCTTC	CASSPPLSPTLRYTF
TRBJ1-2	.	TRBV4-1	.	TGCGCCAGCAGCCAGGCCGCCGGGTCCCAACCAAGCTATGGCTACACCTTC	CASSQAAGSQPSYGYTF
TRBJ1-1	.	TRBV5-1	.	TGCGCCAGCAGCTTTCCAGGGGTGAACACTGAAGCTTTCTTT	CASSFPGVNTEAFF
TRBJ2-5	.	TRBV2	TRBD1	TGTGCCACCGGACAGGGAAAAGAGACCCAGTACTTC	CATGQGKETQYF
TRBJ1-4	.	TRBV28	.	TGTGCCAGCAAAACAGGGAATGAAAAACTGTTTTTT	CASKTGNEKLFF
TRBJ1-1	.	TRBV19	TRBD1	TGTGCCAGTAGTAGACAGGGGGCGAACATGAACACTGAAGCTTTCTTT	CASSRQGANMNTEAFF
TRBJ1-5	.	TRBV5-1	.	TGCGCCAGCAGCGTCCGGGGAGGCGATCAGCCCCAGCATTTT	CASSVRGGDQPQHF
TRBJ1-2	once	TRBV5-4	TRBD1	TGTGCCAGCAGCTTGGACAGGGGGGTCTATGGCTACACCTTC	CASSLDRGVYGYTF
TRBJ2-1	.	TRBV9	TRBD2	TGTGCCAGCAGCCCCCGGACTAGTTTGAATGAGCAGTTCTTC	CASSPRTSLNEQFF
TRBJ2-1	.	TRBV7-2	.	TGTGCCAGCAGCTACTACTTGGGAGCCAGCAATGAGCAGTTCTTC	CASSYYLGASNEQFF
TRBJ1-2	.	TRBV7-9	.	TGTGCCAGCGTGCAGGGGCGTAGCTATGGCTACACCTTC	CASVQGRSYGYTF
TRBJ2-5	.	TRBV7-2	TRBD1	TGTGCCAGCAGCCCCCGGACAGGGCCGGAGACCCAGTACTTC	CASSPRTGPETQYF
TRBJ1-2	.	TRBV6-4	TRBD1	TGTGCCAGTCTTTCCTCGGGACAGCGTGGCTACACCTTC	CASLSSGQRGYTF